Below, 32 T cell receptor beta chains from the same sample are listed, as sequenced in a study of blood T cell repertoires in COVID-19. Some clones are missing from TCRdb's copy, which holds only in-frame ones; the method was immunoSEQ multiplex PCR. The data hold approximately 140,000 clones, with about 85% observed a single time. The source material was peripheral blood. The receptors stem from a human donor in a cohort sampled during active COVID-19.

This clone appeared once. CDR3 sequence (DNA): TGCGCCAGCAGCACCGGTTGGGACAAAGAGACCCAGTACTTC. Translation gives CASSTGWDKETQYF. This chain links TRBV5-1 with TRBJ2-5, with a weak D call TRBD1 (6 bases). V lost 4 bases and J lost 3, with 13 bases in between. This CDR3 has 14 amino acids. From germline, CDR1 is SGHRS and CDR2 YFSETQ.

The rearrangement joins TRBV14 to TRBJ1-4; D uncertain. The V gene's germline CDR1 is SGHDN and CDR2 FVKESK. The CDR3 spans 12 residues. The V end lost 1 base, the J end lost 12 bases, and 9 bases lay between the germline ends. This CDR3 is CASSQGRSELFF. As DNA, the CDR3 is TGTGCCAGCAGCCAAGGGAGGTCAGAACTGTTTTTT.

The genes are TRBV6-6 and TRBJ1-5, with TRBD1 matching 8 bases. Germline V gene data show CDR1 as MNHNY and CDR2 as SVGAGI (reference sequence). Germline trimming cut 6 bases from V and 0 bases from J; bases unmatched to any gene: 10. This CDR3 contains 17 residues. CDR3 DNA: TGTGCCAGCAGGCGAACGGGACAGGAGCTTAGCAATCAGCCCCAGCATTTT. Translation gives CASRRTGQELSNQPQHF.

This clone was found a few times. One junction end disagrees with the germline gene, perhaps due to a read error. The V call is TRBV6-5, the J call TRBJ2-7, with 7 bases lining up with TRBD2. The CDR3 is made up of 15 amino acids. CDR1 and CDR2 from the germline V gene are MNHEY and SVGAGI. The DNA for the CDR3 is TGTGCCAGCAGTGACTCGCCTAGCGGTGTTTACGAGCAGTACTTC. Its protein is CASSDSPSGVYEQYF.

This chain uses TRBV7-8 with TRBJ2-1, with a possible D match to TRBD1 (5 bases). V lost 1 base and J lost 7, with 14 bases in between. This CDR3 region has 15 residues. From germline, CDR1 is SGHVS and CDR2 FQNEAQ. The CDR3 region is CASSLVTAGRNEQFF. As DNA, the CDR3 is TGTGCCAGCAGCTTAGTAACGGCAGGGCGGAATGAGCAGTTCTTC.

The V gene is TRBV30, the J gene TRBJ2-5; TRBD2 matches 8 bases. The germline V gene encodes CDR1 GTSNPN and CDR2 SVGIG (reference sequence). V trimming: 3 bases; J trimming: 0 bases; junction bases outside the gene matches: 12. The CDR3 is made up of 17 amino acids. The CDR3 DNA is TGTGCCTGGAGAGGTGGCGGGACTAGGGGATACCAAGAGACCCAGTACTTC. Amino acid sequence: CAWRGGGTRGYQETQYF. The variable domain in full, completed from reference TRBV30 and TRBJ2-5, reads SQTIHQWPATLVQPVGSPLSLECTVEGTSNPNLYWYRQAAGRGLQLLFYSVGIGQISSEVPQNLSASRPQDRQFILSSKKLLLSDSGFYLCAWRGGGTRGYQETQYFGPGTRLLVL.

This clone was observed a single time. The chain couples TRBV7-2 to TRBJ2-3, with D possibly TRBD2 on 6 matching bases. Germline CDR1 SGHTA, CDR2 FQGNSA. This CDR3 has 16 amino acids. V was trimmed by 7 bases and J by 3 bases, leaving 20 bases between them. CDR3 region: CASNPGPGVGTDTQYF. The CDR3 DNA is TGTGCCAGCAACCCAGGACCGGGAGTCGGAACAGATACGCAGTATTTT.

The rearrangement links TRBV4-1 to TRBJ1-2; D possibly corresponds to TRBD1 (5 bases). Germline assignment: CDR1 MGHRA and CDR2 YSYEKL. The germline V and J ends were trimmed by 3 bases and 13 bases, with 12 bases remaining between them. CDR3 length equals 11 residues. Here the CDR3 reads CASSQTTEVTF. In DNA, the CDR3 is TGCGCCAGCAGCCAGACGACAGAGGTCACCTTC.

The J gene is TRBJ1-1, the V gene TRBV5-4; 8 bases map to TRBD1. The CDR3 extends over 15 amino acids. Germline CDR1 and CDR2: SGHNT and YYREEE (reference sequence). V lost 4 bases to trimming and J lost 4 bases; unmatched junction nucleotides: 9. The DNA of the CDR3 is TGTGCCAGCAGCCCATTGACAGGGGCGGGCACTGAAGCTTTCTTT. The encoded protein is CASSPLTGAGTEAFF. The full variable domain, completed using reference TRBV5-4 and TRBJ1-1, is ETGVTQSPTHLIKTRGQQVTLRCSSQSGHNTVSWYQQALGQGPQFIFQYYREEENGRGNFPPRFSGLQFPNYSSELNVNALELDDSALYLCASSPLTGAGTEAFFGQGTRLTVV.

The chain combines TRBV3-1 (or the pseudogene TRBV3-2) with TRBJ2-3, with TRBD2 identical over 13 bases. There are 17 residues in the CDR3. V lost 3 bases, J lost 3 bases, and 6 bases stayed unmatched. CDR1 is LGHDT, CDR2 YNNKEL, per germline (reference sequence). CDR3 in amino acids: CASSQGLAGSFTDTQYF. As DNA, the CDR3 is TGTGCCAGCAGCCAGGGACTAGCGGGATCGTTTACAGATACGCAGTATTTT.

V gene TRBV12-3 or TRBV12-4 combines with J gene TRBJ2-7; 7 bases are shared with TRBD1. Germline trimming cut 6 bases from V and 6 bases from J; bases unmatched to any gene: 8. The CDR3 has 13 amino acids. CDR3 sequence (DNA): TGTGCCAGCAGCCAAGACAGGGATACCGAGCAGTACTTC. Translated, it gives CASSQDRDTEQYF.

V usage is TRBV5-5 and J usage is TRBJ1-2; 9 bases are shared with TRBD1. Germline loops: CDR1 SGHKS, CDR2 YYEKEE (reference sequence). The ends lost 4 bases at V and 5 bases at J; junction bases unmatched: 9. This CDR3 region has 15 residues. The CDR3 region is CASSPDGTGFYGYTF. CDR3 bases: TGTGCCAGCAGCCCCGACGGGACAGGGTTTTATGGCTACACCTTC.

The chain has TRBV5-1 and TRBJ1-5; tentative D call: TRBD1 (6 bases). CDR3 length: 13 amino acids. Germline loops: CDR1 SGHRS, CDR2 YFSETQ. The V end was cut by 3 bases, the J end by 4 bases, with 8 bases between. CDR3 sequence reads: CASSSTGNQPQHF. In DNA, the CDR3 is TGCGCCAGCAGCTCGACAGGAAATCAGCCCCAGCATTTT.

The chain uses TRBV7-2 and TRBJ2-5, with D possibly matching TRBD2 (5 bases). CDR1 is SGHTA and CDR2 is FQGNSA in the germline V gene. Trimming pared 3 bases from V and 5 bases from J, leaving 13 bases between. The CDR3 is 14 amino acids. CDR3 DNA sequence: TGTGCCAGCAGCTTCGGCGGGCCCCGGGAGACCCAGTACTTC. It is translated as CASSFGGPRETQYF. Full variable domain (outside the CDR3, taken from reference TRBV7-2 and TRBJ2-5): GAGVSQSPSNKVTEKGKDVELRCDPISGHTALYWYRQSLGQGLEFLIYFQGNSAPDKSGLPSDRFSAERTGGSVSTLTIQRTQQEDSAVYLCASSFGGPRETQYFGPGTRLLVL.

This chain joins TRBV7-2 and TRBJ1-3; D ambiguous. Deletions cut 0 bases from V and 4 bases from J, with 13 bases between. CDR1 SGHTA and CDR2 FQGNSA come from the germline V gene. The length of the CDR3 is 16 residues. The CDR3 DNA sequence: TGTGCCAGCAGCTTAGCCAGAGGTCGGGGAGGAAACACCATATATTTT. It encodes CASSLARGRGGNTIYF.

The V call is TRBV2, the J call TRBJ2-2, with 15 bases fitting TRBD2. The CDR3 sequence is 18 residues long. Germline-derived CDR1 and CDR2 are SNHLY and FYNNEI. V gave up 3 bases and J gave up 7 bases; unmatched junction bases: 9. The CDR3 nucleotides read TGTGCCAGCAGTGATCGGACTAGCGGGAGGGCCAGATTCGGGGAGCTGTTTTTT. This codes for CASSDRTSGRARFGELFF.

The chain combines TRBV28 with TRBJ2-7; D is possibly TRBD1 (5 bases). Germline V gives CDR1 MDHEN, CDR2 SYDVKM. The CDR3 spans 14 residues. Trimming took 2 bases from V and 2 from J, leaving 10 bases between them. The DNA for the CDR3 is TGTGCCAGCAGTTTAGACAGCGTAGCCTACGAGCAGTACTTC. Protein: CASSLDSVAYEQYF.

J is TRBJ2-7 and V is TRBV18; 7 bases fit TRBD1. The germline V gene has CDR1 KGHSH and CDR2 LQKENI. This CDR3 is 13 amino acids long. V was clipped by 5 bases and J by 3 bases; unmatched bases: 4. For the CDR3, the DNA is TGTGCCAGCTCAACGGGACAGTACTACGAGCAGTACTTC. Its translation: CASSTGQYYEQYF.

This chain uses TRBV2 with TRBJ1-2; 8 bases map to TRBD1. The trim removed 4 bases at V and 8 bases at J, leaving 0 bases unmatched. This CDR3 contains 11 residues. The germline V gene encodes CDR1 SNHLY and CDR2 FYNNEI. The CDR3 DNA reads TGTGCCAGCAGTGGACAGGGGGGCTACACCTTC. It specifies CASSGQGGYTF. Variable domain in full (rest from reference TRBV2 and TRBJ1-2): EPEVTQTPSHQVTQMGQEVILRCVPISNHLYFYWYRQILGQKVEFLVSFYNNEISEKSEIFDDQFSVERPDGSNFTLKIRSTKLEDSAMYFCASSGQGGYTFGSGTRLTVV.

The chain's CDR3 is CASSPPYSRVDYYEQYF. The CDR3 region has the DNA TGTGCCAGCAGCCCACCGTACAGCAGGGTCGATTACTACGAGCAGTACTTC. V and J are TRBV7-8 and TRBJ2-7, with D possibly matching TRBD1 (5 bases). Germline loops: CDR1 SGHVS, CDR2 FQNEAQ. CDR3 length: 17 amino acids. V dropped 5 bases and J dropped 3 bases, with 23 bases sitting between them.

The V gene is TRBV4-2, the J gene TRBJ2-3; 11 nucleotides match TRBD2. Germline V gene sequence: CDR1 LGHNA, CDR2 YNFKEQ. The J segment lost 1 base and the V segment lost 3 bases, leaving 6 bases of the junction unmatched. This CDR3 region has 17 residues. Written as DNA, the CDR3 is TGTGCCAGCAGCCACCTAGGACTAGCGGGCCGCACAGATACGCAGTATTTT. It translates to CASSHLGLAGRTDTQYF.

This chain uses TRBV6-5 with TRBJ1-6, with TRBD1 matching 8 bases. Germline loops: CDR1 MNHEY, CDR2 SVGAGI. The CDR3 loop spans 14 amino acids. V lost 6 bases and J lost 10; bases outside the gene matches: 8. CDR3 loop: CASSKTGGSSPLHF. Here the CDR3 DNA reads TGTGCCAGCAGCAAAACAGGGGGGTCCTCACCCCTCCACTTT.

This clone was seen just once. This chain uses TRBV7-9 with TRBJ2-3; the D is unclear. The ends were cut back, 3 bases at V and 0 bases at J, with 7 bases in the middle. This CDR3 contains 14 residues. The germline gives CDR1 SEHNR, CDR2 FQNEAQ (reference sequence). The CDR3 nucleotides read TGTGCCAGCAGCTTCAGAAGTAGCACAGATACGCAGTATTTT. This encodes CASSFRSSTDTQYF.

The chain is built from TRBV29-1 and TRBJ2-5, with D possibly matching TRBD1 (5 bases). This CDR3 has 14 amino acids. Germline lookup yields CDR1 SQVTM and CDR2 ANQGSEA. Trimming took 1 base from V and 4 from J, leaving 13 bases between them. The DNA for the CDR3 is TGCAGCGTTGAAGGCCAGGGCAAGGGAGAGACCCAGTACTTC. Its translation: CSVEGQGKGETQYF.

The chain couples TRBV11-3 to TRBJ1-1; no firm D call. Trimming took 0 bases from V and 3 from J, leaving 17 bases between them. This CDR3 spans 17 amino acids. The germline V gene encodes CDR1 SGHNT and CDR2 YENEEA. The CDR3 DNA follows: TGTGCCAGCAGCTTAGACGCGATGAGTGCCGGGGACACTGAAGCTTTCTTT. It yields the protein CASSLDAMSAGDTEAFF. The full variable domain, with the rest looked up from reference TRBV11-3 and TRBJ1-1, is EAGVVQSPRYKIIEKKQPVAFWCNPISGHNTLYWYLQNLGQGPELLIRYENEEAVDDSQLPKDRFSAERLKGVDSTLKIQPAELGDSAVYLCASSLDAMSAGDTEAFFGQGTRLTVV.

This rearrangement joins TRBV7-2 to TRBJ1-5; a weak D match, TRBD1 (6 bases). Germline CDR1 reads SGHTA; CDR2 reads FQGNSA. The CDR3 is 15 residues long. V was trimmed by 5 bases and J by 1 base, leaving 12 bases between them. The CDR3 sequence: CASSPRTASNQPQHF. The CDR3 DNA sequence: TGTGCCAGCAGCCCCCGGACAGCAAGCAATCAGCCCCAGCATTTT.

This clone was detected a few times. The V and J genes are TRBV18 and TRBJ2-7, with 8 bases matching TRBD1. This CDR3 region has 16 residues. From germline, CDR1 is KGHSH and CDR2 LQKENI. V was clipped by 4 bases and J by 3 bases; unmatched bases: 11. The CDR3 nucleotides are TGTGCCAGCTCACGCCTCCAGGCAGGGGGCTACTACGAGCAGTACTTC. This codes for CASSRLQAGGYYEQYF.

V and J are TRBV2 and TRBJ1-1; 8 nucleotides match TRBD1. The germline V gene has CDR1 SNHLY and CDR2 FYNNEI. The CDR3 totals 13 residues. The V segment lost 4 bases and the J segment 6 bases; nucleotides outside the gene matches: 4. Written as DNA, the CDR3 is TGTGCCAGCAGTGTACAGGGGGTGGCTGAAGCTTTCTTT. As protein: CASSVQGVAEAFF. The full variable domain, completed using reference TRBV2 and TRBJ1-1, is EPEVTQTPSHQVTQMGQEVILRCVPISNHLYFYWYRQILGQKVEFLVSFYNNEISEKSEIFDDQFSVERPDGSNFTLKIRSTKLEDSAMYFCASSVQGVAEAFFGQGTRLTVV.

This clone was counted only a few times. V gene TRBV3-1 (or the pseudogene TRBV3-2) combines with J gene TRBJ2-3; D is possibly TRBD2 (5 bases). Germline V CDR1 and CDR2: LGHDT, YNNKEL (reference sequence). This CDR3 is 14 amino acids long. V lost 2 bases and J lost 4, with 10 bases in between. The CDR3 coding sequence is TGTGCCAGCAGCCAACCTACCGGGGCAGATACGCAGTATTTT. Translation: CASSQPTGADTQYF.

This chain connects TRBV28 to TRBJ2-1; TRBD2 matches 7 bases. Germline CDR1 reads MDHEN; CDR2 reads SYDVKM. This CDR3 contains 17 residues. The junction had 7 bases not matched to a gene; V was cut back by 2 bases and J by 0 bases. This CDR3 is CASSLDDGGSSYNEQFF. The CDR3 nucleotides are TGTGCCAGCAGTTTAGACGATGGCGGGAGCTCCTACAATGAGCAGTTCTTC.

This chain's CDR3 is CASSAGTSGSYEQYF. Here the CDR3 DNA reads TGTGCCAGCAGTGCCGGGACTAGCGGCTCCTACGAGCAGTACTTC. The V and J genes are TRBV3-1 (or the pseudogene TRBV3-2) and TRBJ2-7; 11 bases are shared with TRBD2. J was trimmed by 0 bases and V by 6 bases; bases with no gene match: 4. CDR3 length: 15 amino acids. Germline CDR1 reads LGHDT; CDR2 reads YNNKEL (reference sequence).

This clone was observed a single time. Different DNA sequences within this sample yield the same CDR3. The chain combines TRBV3-1 (or the pseudogene TRBV3-2) with TRBJ2-1, with 9 positions matching TRBD2. The CDR3 is made up of 18 amino acids. The V gene end was trimmed by 1 base and the J gene end by 0 bases; junction bases not matched to a gene: 7. The germline V gene has CDR1 LGHDT and CDR2 YNNKEL (reference sequence). In nucleotides, the CDR3 is TGTGCCAGCAGCCAAGGCCTAGCGGGGCTAAGCTCCTACAATGAGCAGTTCTTC. Its protein is CASSQGLAGLSSYNEQFF.